One and the same sample provided the 9 T cell receptor beta chains below, sequenced in a study of monozygotic twins with cystic fibrosis. Measured with immunoSEQ multiplex PCR; TCRdb has only the in-frame clones, and not every one. The repertoire has about 36,000 clones, roughly 84% of them found once; the top ten carry approximately 1.8%. Sequencing input: blood. The receptors were gathered from a girl aged 2 to 10 with cystic fibrosis.

The chain recombines TRBV7-8 with TRBJ1-2; D call uncertain. CDR3 length: 18 amino acids. Trimming took off 0 bases at V and 6 bases at J, with 23 bases between the two ends. Germline V gene sequence: CDR1 SGHVS, CDR2 FQNEAQ. The CDR3 DNA sequence: TGTGCCAGCAGCTTAGCCAGATTCCGTCGGGAGGAGGTGGATGGCTACACCTTC. Its translation: CASSLARFRREEVDGYTF.

The chain couples TRBV9 to TRBJ1-3; D remains ambiguous. CDR3 size: 15 residues. V was trimmed by 4 bases and J by 3 bases, leaving 14 bases between them. Germline loops: CDR1 SGDLS, CDR2 YYNGEE. The CDR3: CASSTREGSGNTIYF. The CDR3 nucleotides are TGTGCCAGCAGCACTAGAGAAGGGAGTGGAAACACCATATATTTT. The full variable domain, its missing parts supplied by reference TRBV9 and TRBJ1-3, is DSGVTQTPKHLITATGQRVTLRCSPRSGDLSVYWYQQSLDQGLQFLIQYYNGEERAKGNILERFSAQQFPDLHSELNLSSLELGDSALYFCASSTREGSGNTIYFGEGSWLTVV.

The chain uses TRBV18 and TRBJ2-3; a possible D gene is TRBD1 (6 bases). The germline CDR1 and CDR2 sequences are KGHSH and LQKENI. V was pared by 2 bases and J by 4 bases, with 10 bases between. This CDR3 has 14 amino acids. The CDR3 nucleotides read TGTGCCAGCTCACCAAGGGGACACGCAGATACGCAGTATTTT. It specifies CASSPRGHADTQYF.

The CDR3, as DNA: TGTGCCAGCAGACCGTTCGACAGTTCCTACAATGAGCAGTTCTTC. It yields the protein CASRPFDSSYNEQFF. The chain is built from TRBV7-2 and TRBJ2-1; possibly TRBD1 for D (5 bases). V was cut by 6 bases and J by 1 base, with 13 bases left in between. The germline gives CDR1 SGHTA, CDR2 FQGNSA. The CDR3 loop spans 15 amino acids.

This clone was recorded only once. The gene calls are TRBV7-9 and TRBJ2-5, with TRBD2 as a possible D gene (7 bases). The CDR3 sequence is 14 residues long. Looked up from germline, CDR1 is SEHNR and CDR2 is FQNEAQ (reference sequence). V lost 3 bases and J 4 bases, leaving 12 bases between the germline ends. CDR3 sequence reads: CASSFHGGPETQYF. The CDR3 DNA sequence: TGTGCCAGCAGCTTCCACGGGGGGCCAGAGACCCAGTACTTC. Using reference TRBV7-9 and TRBJ2-5 for the parts outside the CDR3, the full variable domain is DTGVSQNPRHKITKRGQNVTFRCDPISEHNRLYWYRQTLGQGPEFLTYFQNEAQLEKSRLLSDRFSAERPKGSFSTLEIQRTEQGDSAMYLCASSFHGGPETQYFGPGTRLLVL.

This chain joins TRBV5-1 and TRBJ2-3; unclear D gene. The germline V gene has CDR1 SGHRS and CDR2 YFSETQ. Trimming left V 4 bases short and J 5 bases short, with 8 bases between. The length of the CDR3 is 12 residues. As DNA, the CDR3 is TGCGCCAGCAGCACTTCAATAGATACGCAGTATTTT. Protein: CASSTSIDTQYF. Variable domain in full (rest from reference TRBV5-1 and TRBJ2-3): KAGVTQTPRYLIKTRGQQVTLSCSPISGHRSVSWYQQTPGQGLQFLFEYFSETQRNKGNFPGRFSGRQFSNSRSEMNVSTLELGDSALYLCASSTSIDTQYFGPGTRLTVL.

The chain carries TRBV5-1 and TRBJ2-7; no reliable D call. The CDR3 spans 12 residues. The V end lost 3 bases, the J end lost 1 base, and 5 bases lay between the germline ends. Germline V gene sequence: CDR1 SGHRS, CDR2 YFSETQ. The CDR3 spells CASSSYSYEQYF. In nucleotides, the CDR3 is TGCGCCAGCAGCTCCTATTCCTACGAGCAGTACTTC.

This chain uses TRBV5-4 with TRBJ1-3, with TRBD1 matching 8 bases. J gave up 0 bases and V 0 bases, and 11 bases lay outside the gene matches. Germline V gene data show CDR1 as SGHNT and CDR2 as YYREEE (reference sequence). This CDR3 spans 19 amino acids. The CDR3 DNA follows: TGTGCCAGCAGCTTGGGCCGCGAGACAGGGGCGAGCTCTGGAAACACCATATATTTT. This sequence encodes CASSLGRETGASSGNTIYF.

This rearrangement joins TRBV19 to TRBJ1-1; TRBD1 agrees at 10 bases. The CDR3 sequence is 16 residues long. Germline V gene lookup returns CDR1 LNHDA and CDR2 SQIVND (reference sequence). Losses at the gene ends were 5 bases for V and 5 bases for J; bases not matched to a gene: 11. CDR3 amino acids: CASSLRRQGAGTEAFF. CDR3 nucleotides: TGTGCCAGTAGTCTGAGACGACAGGGGGCAGGGACTGAAGCTTTCTTT.